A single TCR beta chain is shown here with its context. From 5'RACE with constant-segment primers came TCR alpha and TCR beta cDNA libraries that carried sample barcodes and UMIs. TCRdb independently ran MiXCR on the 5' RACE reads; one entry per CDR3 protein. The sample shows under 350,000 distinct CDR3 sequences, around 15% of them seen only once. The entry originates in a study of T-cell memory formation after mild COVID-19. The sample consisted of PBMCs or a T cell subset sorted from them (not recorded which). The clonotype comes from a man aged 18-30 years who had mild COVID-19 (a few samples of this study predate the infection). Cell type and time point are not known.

CDR3 DNA sequence: TGTGCCAGCAGTCAAAACCCCCAAAGCACAGATACGCAGTATTTT. Protein: CASSQNPQSTDTQYF. V gene TRBV3-1 combines with J gene TRBJ2-3; D gene ambiguous. There are 15 residues in the CDR3. Trimming removed 6 bases at V and 0 bases at J, with 13 bases between. Looked up from germline, CDR1 is LGHDT and CDR2 is YNNKEL (reference sequence).